This T cell receptor beta chain is drawn from a study of T-cell memory formation after mild COVID-19. V gave up 2 bases and J gave up 8 bases, with 12 bases separating them. The CDR3 spans 13 residues. Each CDR3 protein gets one entry after TCRdb re-called the 5' RACE reads with MiXCR. The sample contains 550,000 to 650,000 distinct CDR3 sequences, 17% of which appear only once. Study outcomes and limitations: For second-wave clones that peaked at day 37, SARS-CoV-2 specificity went unverified. Prior to infection, memory already included some responding clones, suggesting cross-reactive memory joined. Later expanders leaned CD4+, whereas day 15 to 85 contracting clones were balanced CD4/CD8.

For this clonotype: Its specificity is unknown.

The chain uses TRBV12-3 or TRBV12-4 and TRBJ1-2; D is undetermined. Material for sequencing was PBMCs or a T cell subset sorted from them (not recorded which). The clonotype was recovered from an adult woman who had mild COVID-19 (a few samples of this study predate the infection). Cell type and time point are not known. The CDR3 protein is CASSLLGLTGYTF. The CDR3, as DNA: TGTGCCAGCAGTTTATTAGGTCTCACCGGCTACACCTTC.